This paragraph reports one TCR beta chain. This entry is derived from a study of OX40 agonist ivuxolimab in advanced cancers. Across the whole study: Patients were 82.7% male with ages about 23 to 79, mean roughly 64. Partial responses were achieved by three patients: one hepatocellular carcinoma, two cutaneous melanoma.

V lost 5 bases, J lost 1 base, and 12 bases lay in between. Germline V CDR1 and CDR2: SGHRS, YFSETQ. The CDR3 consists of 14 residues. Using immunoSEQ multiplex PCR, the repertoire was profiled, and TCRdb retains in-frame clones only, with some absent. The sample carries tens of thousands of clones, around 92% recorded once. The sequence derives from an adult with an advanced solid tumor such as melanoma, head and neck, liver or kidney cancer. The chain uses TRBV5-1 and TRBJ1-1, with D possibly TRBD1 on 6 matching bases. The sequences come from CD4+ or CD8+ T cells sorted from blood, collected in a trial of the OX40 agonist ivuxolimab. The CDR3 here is CASRNGQRNTEAFF. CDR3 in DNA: TGCGCCAGCAGAAATGGACAGAGGAACACTGAAGCTTTCTTT.